Following are 21 T cell receptor beta chains from one sample sequenced in a study of shared clonotypes between healthy human individuals. Profiling relied on immunoSEQ multiplex PCR, and the TCRdb table lists in-frame clones only, not all of them. The table records millions of clones, under 95% of them present only once. Positively selected for CCR7, the CD45RO-negative cells used as naive CD8 cells excluded terminally differentiated effector memory CD45RA+ cells. Sequencing was done on a sample of naive CD8+ T cells from PBMCs. The receptors originated from a man between 18 and 35 years old in good health. Some clones in this sample may be carry-over from other donors' samples.

This chain joins TRBV7-3 and TRBJ2-1; 8 positions match TRBD2. J lost 4 bases, V lost 2 bases, and 10 bases had no gene match. Germline assignment: CDR1 SGHTA and CDR2 FQGTGA. CDR3 length: 17 amino acids. CDR3 residues: CASSLGRSGSSYNEQFF. CDR3 DNA: TGTGCCAGCAGCTTAGGGAGAAGCGGGAGCTCGTACAATGAGCAGTTCTTC.

This clone was seen a single time. The rearrangement links TRBV9 to TRBJ2-4; D is unclear. CDR3 length: 11 amino acids. CDR1 and CDR2 from the germline V gene are SGDLS and YYNGEE. Trimming removed 3 bases at V and 6 bases at J, with 4 bases between. CDR3 residues: CASSAGNIQYF. The CDR3 nucleotides are TGTGCCAGCAGCGCCGGAAACATTCAGTACTTC.

The gene calls are TRBV11-2 and TRBJ2-5; D not certain. Germline lookup yields CDR1 SGHAT and CDR2 FQNNGV. The CDR3 is 12 residues long. Trimming took off 1 base at V and 4 bases at J, with 4 bases between the two ends. In nucleotides, the CDR3 is TGTGCCAGCAGCTTAGGGATAGAGACCCAGTACTTC. Its protein product is CASSLGIETQYF. Supplemented by reference TRBV11-2 and TRBJ2-5, the full variable domain reads EAGVAQSPRYKIIEKRQSVAFWCNPISGHATLYWYQQILGQGPKLLIQFQNNGVVDDSQLPKDRFSAERLKGVDSTLKIQPAKLEDSAVYLCASSLGIETQYFGPGTRLLVL.

This chain connects TRBV27 to TRBJ2-7, with TRBD1 as a possible D gene (6 bases). V was shortened by 5 bases and J by 7 bases, with 18 bases between the two germline ends. CDR1 and CDR2 (germline): MNHEY, SMNVEV (reference sequence). This CDR3 has 14 residues. Written as DNA, the CDR3 is TGTGCCAGCAGTCTGGGGGCGAATTCGCGTGAGCAGTACTTC. It specifies CASSLGANSREQYF.

This clone appeared once. The V gene is TRBV19, the J gene TRBJ2-3, with TRBD1 matching 8 bases. V was clipped by 3 bases and J by 4 bases; unmatched bases: 12. The CDR3 sequence is 17 residues long. Germline V CDR1 and CDR2: LNHDA, SQIVND (reference sequence). The CDR3 loop reads CASSMRRQGKWADTQYF. DNA for the CDR3: TGTGCCAGTAGTATGCGCCGACAGGGGAAGTGGGCAGATACGCAGTATTTT. Looking up the rest from reference TRBV19 and TRBJ2-3 gives the full variable domain: DGGITQSPKYLFRKEGQNVTLSCEQNLNHDAMYWYRQDPGQGLRLIYYSQIVNDFQKGDIAEGYSVSREKKESFPLTVTSAQKNPTAFYLCASSMRRQGKWADTQYFGPGTRLTVL.

V gene TRBV27 combines with J gene TRBJ2-7, with 12 bases aligning to TRBD2. Germline CDR1 is MNHEY and CDR2 is SMNVEV (reference sequence). V lost 3 bases and J lost 3; bases outside the gene matches: 6. This CDR3 region has 16 residues. Here the CDR3 reads CASSLTLAGGLYEQYF. The CDR3 bases are TGTGCCAGCAGTTTGACCCTAGCGGGAGGGCTCTACGAGCAGTACTTC.

This rearrangement joins TRBV9 to TRBJ2-1; D remains unclear. The CDR3 length is 17 residues. V was clipped by 0 bases and J by 0 bases, with 13 bases between them. CDR1 and CDR2 (germline): SGDLS, YYNGEE. This CDR3 reads CASSVVSSYSSYNEQFF. For the CDR3, the DNA is TGTGCCAGCAGCGTAGTATCTAGTTATAGCTCCTACAATGAGCAGTTCTTC.

This clone showed up just once. The gene calls are TRBV4-2 and TRBJ1-1, with D possibly being TRBD1 (6 bases). The length of the CDR3 is 17 residues. Per the germline V gene, CDR1 is LGHNA and CDR2 is YNFKEQ. V was cut by 3 bases and J by 4 bases, with 21 bases left in between. DNA of the CDR3: TGTGCCAGCAGCCACCCTGGGGTGGGGGGGGCGTCCACTGAAGCTTTCTTT. Its protein product is CASSHPGVGGASTEAFF.

This sequence joins TRBV5-1 and TRBJ2-6, with a possible D match to TRBD1 (5 bases). The CDR3 runs to 15 residues. Germline V gene lookup returns CDR1 SGHRS and CDR2 YFSETQ. The ends were cut back, 4 bases at V and 0 bases at J, with 8 bases in the middle. The CDR3 nucleotides are TGCGCCAGCAGCCAACAGGACTCTGGGGCCAACGTCCTGACTTTC. Its translation is CASSQQDSGANVLTF.

This rearrangement joins TRBV7-8 to TRBJ1-1; a weak D match, TRBD1 (5 bases). The CDR3 has 16 amino acids. Germline V gene lookup returns CDR1 SGHVS and CDR2 FQNEAQ. The V end lost 0 bases, the J end lost 3 bases, and 14 bases lay between the germline ends. In DNA form, the CDR3 reads TGTGCCAGCAGCTTAGCGCTGGGGGGATTAGACACTGAAGCTTTCTTT. Translation: CASSLALGGLDTEAFF.

The chain is built from TRBV6-5 and TRBJ1-1; 7 nucleotides line up with TRBD1. After removal of 5 bases from V and 0 bases from J, the junction contained 3 bases not matched to a gene. CDR1 and CDR2 (germline): MNHEY, SVGAGI. The CDR3 spans 14 residues. CDR3 region: CASSPRGMNTEAFF. In DNA form, the CDR3 reads TGTGCCAGCAGTCCCAGGGGGATGAACACTGAAGCTTTCTTT.

CDR3 protein: CASSEGLAGVGELFF. The CDR3 DNA follows: TGTGCCAGCAGTGAGGGACTAGCGGGAGTCGGGGAGCTGTTTTTT. The chain combines TRBV5-5 with TRBJ2-2, with 14 bases aligning to TRBD2. The CDR3 spans 15 residues. Germline trimming cut 5 bases from V and 7 bases from J; bases unmatched to any gene: 4. Germline V gives CDR1 SGHKS, CDR2 YYEKEE (reference sequence). The complete variable domain, with remaining parts taken from reference TRBV5-5 and TRBJ2-2, reads DAGVTQSPTHLIKTRGQQVTLRCSPISGHKSVSWYQQVLGQGPQFIFQYYEKEERGRGNFPDRFSARQFPNYSSELNVNALLLGDSALYLCASSEGLAGVGELFFGEGSRLTVL.

CDR3 protein: CASSAINRGENTGELFF. The CDR3 DNA sequence: TGTGCCAGCAGTGCAATAAACAGGGGGGAGAACACCGGGGAGCTGTTTTTT. This chain uses TRBV6-1 with TRBJ2-2, with 8 bases lining up with TRBD1. The V segment lost 4 bases and the J segment 1 base; nucleotides outside the gene matches: 8. This CDR3 region has 17 residues. CDR1 MNHNS and CDR2 SASEGT come from the germline V gene.

This chain links TRBV27 with TRBJ1-5; D may be TRBD1 (5 bases). This CDR3 has 18 residues. Trimming shortened V by 8 bases and J by 0 bases, and 23 bases separated the two germline ends. Germline-derived CDR1 and CDR2 are MNHEY and SMNVEV (reference sequence). The CDR3 DNA reads TGTGCCAGCCGAAGAGGGGTCGGAACCTTTTATAGCAATCAGCCCCAGCATTTT. It encodes CASRRGVGTFYSNQPQHF.

The chain couples TRBV4-3 to TRBJ2-6; the match to TRBD1 covers 7 bases. The J segment lost 4 bases and the V segment lost 1 base, leaving 4 bases of the junction unmatched. This CDR3 region has 16 residues. Germline V lookup: CDR1 LGHNA, CDR2 YSLEER. The CDR3 loop is CASSQATGVGANVLTF. CDR3 coding DNA: TGCGCCAGCAGCCAAGCCACAGGGGTCGGGGCCAACGTCCTGACTTTC.

This sequence joins TRBV4-3 and TRBJ2-7, with D possibly being TRBD1 (7 bases). V shed 3 bases and J shed 3 bases, with 15 bases lying between them. Germline CDR1 LGHNA, CDR2 YSLEER. The CDR3 has 15 amino acids. The CDR3 DNA reads as TGCGCCAGCAGCCAGGGGGGACAGCCTCTCTACGAGCAGTACTTC. Protein: CASSQGGQPLYEQYF.

V usage is TRBV19 and J usage is TRBJ1-2; D is ambiguous. Germline lookup yields CDR1 LNHDA and CDR2 SQIVND (reference sequence). Trimming removed 11 bases at V and 0 bases at J, with 16 bases between. CDR3 length: 14 residues. DNA of the CDR3: TGTGCCGGAGGAGTGAAGGGTTCTAACTATGGCTACACCTTC. It codes for CAGGVKGSNYGYTF.

This clone was observed once. The V gene is TRBV2, the J gene TRBJ2-1; 7 bases are shared with TRBD2. The V segment lost 1 base and the J segment 4 bases; nucleotides outside the gene matches: 16. This CDR3 contains 19 residues. Germline assignment: CDR1 SNHLY and CDR2 FYNNEI. The CDR3 nucleotides are TGTGCCAGCAGTGAAGGGGTTGGCGGGAGAAGGGTTCGATACAATGAGCAGTTCTTC. Translated: CASSEGVGGRRVRYNEQFF.

The gene calls are TRBV7-2 and TRBJ1-1; 9 nucleotides align to TRBD1. CDR1 SGHTA and CDR2 FQGNSA come from the germline V gene. This CDR3 has 16 residues. The junction had 13 bases not matched to a gene; V was cut back by 5 bases and J by 6 bases. The CDR3 nucleotides are TGTGCCAGCAGCGCGGGGGACAGGGCTATCTGGTCTGAAGCTTTCTTT. Translated, it gives CASSAGDRAIWSEAFF.

This clone appeared once. J is TRBJ2-7 and V is TRBV5-1; the D gene is possibly TRBD2 (7 bases). The CDR3 is made up of 13 amino acids. V shed 4 bases and J shed 7 bases, with 15 bases lying between them. In germline, CDR1 is SGHRS, CDR2 YFSETQ. The CDR3, as DNA: TGCGCCAGCAGCGAACGGGGGGCATGGGAGCAGTACTTC. Translation gives CASSERGAWEQYF.

The chain couples TRBV7-2 to TRBJ2-2; D is unresolved. The CDR3 loop spans 15 amino acids. Germline V gene sequence: CDR1 SGHTA, CDR2 FQGNSA. Trimming took off 4 bases at V and 3 bases at J, with 12 bases between the two ends. CDR3 DNA sequence: TGTGCCAGCAGCTCGTACGCAGACTACACCGGGGAGCTGTTTTTT. It specifies CASSSYADYTGELFF. The full variable domain, its missing parts supplied by reference TRBV7-2 and TRBJ2-2, is GAGVSQSPSNKVTEKGKDVELRCDPISGHTALYWYRQSLGQGLEFLIYFQGNSAPDKSGLPSDRFSAERTGGSVSTLTIQRTQQEDSAVYLCASSSYADYTGELFFGEGSRLTVL.